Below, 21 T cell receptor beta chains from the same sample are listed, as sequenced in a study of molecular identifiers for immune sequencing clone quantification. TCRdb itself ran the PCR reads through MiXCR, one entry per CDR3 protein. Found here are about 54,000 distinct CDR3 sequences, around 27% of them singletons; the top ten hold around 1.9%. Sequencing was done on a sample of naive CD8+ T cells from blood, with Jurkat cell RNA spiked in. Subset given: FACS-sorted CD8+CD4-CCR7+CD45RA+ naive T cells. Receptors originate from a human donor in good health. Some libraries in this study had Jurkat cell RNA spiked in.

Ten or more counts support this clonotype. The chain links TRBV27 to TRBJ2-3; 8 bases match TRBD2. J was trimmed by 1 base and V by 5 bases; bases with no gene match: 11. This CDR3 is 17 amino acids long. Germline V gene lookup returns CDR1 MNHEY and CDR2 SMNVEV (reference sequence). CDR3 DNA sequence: TGTGCCAGCAGTCCACTCCTTCCAGCGGGGGGCACAGATACGCAGTATTTT. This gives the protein CASSPLLPAGGTDTQYF.

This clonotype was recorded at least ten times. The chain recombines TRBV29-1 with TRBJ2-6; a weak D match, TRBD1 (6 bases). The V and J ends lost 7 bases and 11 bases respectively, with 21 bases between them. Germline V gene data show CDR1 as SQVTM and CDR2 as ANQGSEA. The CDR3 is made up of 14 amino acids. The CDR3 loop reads CSAILGQPSYVLTF. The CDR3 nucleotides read TGCAGCGCAATACTTGGACAGCCTTCCTACGTCCTGACTTTC.

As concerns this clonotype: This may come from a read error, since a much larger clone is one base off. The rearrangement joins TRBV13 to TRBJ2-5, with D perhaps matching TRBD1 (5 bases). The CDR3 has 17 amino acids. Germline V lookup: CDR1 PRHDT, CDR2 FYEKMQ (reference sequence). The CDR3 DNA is TGTGCCAGCGGCTTAGGCCTATCTCCGACAGATAAAGAGACCCAGTACTTC. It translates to CASGLGLSPTDKETQYF.

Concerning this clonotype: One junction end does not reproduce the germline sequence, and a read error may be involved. The CDR3 loop is CAIGETSGGDGYTF. DNA of the CDR3: TGTGCCATCGGTGAAACCTCAGGGGGCGATGGCTACACCTTC. The rearrangement joins TRBV10-3 to TRBJ1-2; 8 positions match TRBD1. The germline gives CDR1 ENHRY, CDR2 SYGVKD. This CDR3 has 14 amino acids.

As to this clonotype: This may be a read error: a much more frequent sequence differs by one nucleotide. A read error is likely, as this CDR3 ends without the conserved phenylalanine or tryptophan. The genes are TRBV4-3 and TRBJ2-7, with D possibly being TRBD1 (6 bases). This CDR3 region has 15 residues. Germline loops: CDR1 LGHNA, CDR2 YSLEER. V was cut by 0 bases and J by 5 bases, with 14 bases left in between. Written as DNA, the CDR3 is TGCGCCAGCAGCCAAGATGGGGGCCCAGAAGACGAGCAGTACTCC. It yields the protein CASSQDGGPEDEQYS.

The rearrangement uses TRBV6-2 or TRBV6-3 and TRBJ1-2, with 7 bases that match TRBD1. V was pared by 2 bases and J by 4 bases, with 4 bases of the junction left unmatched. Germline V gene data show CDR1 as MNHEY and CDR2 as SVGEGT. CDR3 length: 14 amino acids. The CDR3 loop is CASSYRGQGYGYTF. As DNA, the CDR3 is TGTGCCAGCAGTTACAGGGGGCAAGGCTATGGCTACACCTTC.

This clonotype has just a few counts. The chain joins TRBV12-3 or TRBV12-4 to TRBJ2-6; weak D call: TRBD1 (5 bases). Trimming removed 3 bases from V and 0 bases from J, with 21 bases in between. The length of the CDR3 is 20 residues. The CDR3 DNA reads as TGTGCCAGCAGTTTTATGGAAGACTTACAGGCCCTCTCTGGGGCCAACGTCCTGACTTTC. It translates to CASSFMEDLQALSGANVLTF.

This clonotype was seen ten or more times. Written as DNA, the CDR3 is TGCGCCAGCAGCCAAGTCGCAGGGGACTACGAGCAGTACTTC. It yields the protein CASSQVAGDYEQYF. This chain uses TRBV4-1 with TRBJ2-7, with D maybe TRBD1 (6 bases). V was trimmed by 1 base and J by 3 bases, leaving 10 bases between them. The germline CDR1 and CDR2 sequences are MGHRA and YSYEKL. There are 14 residues in the CDR3.

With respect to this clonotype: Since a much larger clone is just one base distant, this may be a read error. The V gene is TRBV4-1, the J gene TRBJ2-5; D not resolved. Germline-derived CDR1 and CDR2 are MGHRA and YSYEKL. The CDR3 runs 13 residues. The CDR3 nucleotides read TGCGCCAGCAGCCAAGATACTGCGTTAACTGTTCACTTC. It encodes CASSQDTALTVHF.

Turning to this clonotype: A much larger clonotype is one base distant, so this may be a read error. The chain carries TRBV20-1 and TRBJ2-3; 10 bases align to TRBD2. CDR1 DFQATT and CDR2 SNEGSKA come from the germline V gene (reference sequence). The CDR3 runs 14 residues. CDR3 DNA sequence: TGCAGCGCCGAGGAGCGGGAGGGCGCAGATACGCAGTATTTT. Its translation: CSAEEREGADTQYF.

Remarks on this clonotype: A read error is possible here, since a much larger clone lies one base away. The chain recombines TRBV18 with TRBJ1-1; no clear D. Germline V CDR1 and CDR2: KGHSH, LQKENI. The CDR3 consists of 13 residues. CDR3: CASSPDISTEAIF. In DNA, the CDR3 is TGTGCCAGCTCGCCAGACATTTCCACTGAAGCTATCTTT.

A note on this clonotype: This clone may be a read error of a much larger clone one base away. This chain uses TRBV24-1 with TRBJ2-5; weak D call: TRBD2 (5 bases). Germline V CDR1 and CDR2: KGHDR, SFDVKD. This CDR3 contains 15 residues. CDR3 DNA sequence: TGTGCCACCAGTGATTCTCAGCGGACTCAAGAGCCCCAGTACTTC. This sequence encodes CATSDSQRTQEPQYF.

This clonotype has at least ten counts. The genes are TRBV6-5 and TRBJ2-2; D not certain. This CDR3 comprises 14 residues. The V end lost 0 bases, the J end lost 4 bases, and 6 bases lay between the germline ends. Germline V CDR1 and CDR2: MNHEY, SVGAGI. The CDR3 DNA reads TGTGCCAGCAGTTACTCGATTTCCACCGGGGAGCTGTTTTTT. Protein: CASSYSISTGELFF.

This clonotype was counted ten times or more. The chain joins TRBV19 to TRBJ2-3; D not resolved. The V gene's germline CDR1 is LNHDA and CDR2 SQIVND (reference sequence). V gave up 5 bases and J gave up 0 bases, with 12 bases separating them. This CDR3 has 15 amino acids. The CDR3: CASSLRQFSTDTQYF. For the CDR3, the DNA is TGTGCCAGTAGTCTACGGCAGTTTAGCACAGATACGCAGTATTTT.

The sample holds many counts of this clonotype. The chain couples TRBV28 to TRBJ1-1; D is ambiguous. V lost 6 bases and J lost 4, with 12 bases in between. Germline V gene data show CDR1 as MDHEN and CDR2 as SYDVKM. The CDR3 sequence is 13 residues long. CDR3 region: CASRLIGATEAFF. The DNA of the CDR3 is TGTGCCAGCAGACTCATCGGAGCCACTGAAGCTTTCTTT.

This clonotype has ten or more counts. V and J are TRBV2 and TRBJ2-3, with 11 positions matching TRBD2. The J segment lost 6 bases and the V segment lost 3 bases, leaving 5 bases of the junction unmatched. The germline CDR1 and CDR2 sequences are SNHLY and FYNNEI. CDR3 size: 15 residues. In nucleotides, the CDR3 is TGTGCCAGCAGTGAGGGGACTAGCGGATACGATACGCAGTATTTT. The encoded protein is CASSEGTSGYDTQYF.

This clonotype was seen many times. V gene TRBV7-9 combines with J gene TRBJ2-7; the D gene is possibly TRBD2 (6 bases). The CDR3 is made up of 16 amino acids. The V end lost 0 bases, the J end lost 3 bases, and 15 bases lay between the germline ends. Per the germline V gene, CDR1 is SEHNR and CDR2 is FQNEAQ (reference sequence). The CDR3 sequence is CASSLASGVGDYEQYF. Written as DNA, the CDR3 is TGTGCCAGCAGCTTAGCTAGCGGAGTAGGAGACTACGAGCAGTACTTC. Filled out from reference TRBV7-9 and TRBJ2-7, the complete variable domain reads DTGVSQNPRHKITKRGQNVTFRCDPISEHNRLYWYRQTLGQGPEFLTYFQNEAQLEKSRLLSDRFSAERPKGSFSTLEIQRTEQGDSAMYLCASSLASGVGDYEQYFGPGTRLTVT.

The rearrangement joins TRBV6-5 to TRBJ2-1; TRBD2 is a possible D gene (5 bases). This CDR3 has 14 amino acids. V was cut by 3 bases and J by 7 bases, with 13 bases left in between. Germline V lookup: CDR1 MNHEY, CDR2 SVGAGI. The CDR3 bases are TGTGCCAGCAGTTATAGCGACTTAGGGAATGAGCAGTTCTTC. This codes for CASSYSDLGNEQFF.

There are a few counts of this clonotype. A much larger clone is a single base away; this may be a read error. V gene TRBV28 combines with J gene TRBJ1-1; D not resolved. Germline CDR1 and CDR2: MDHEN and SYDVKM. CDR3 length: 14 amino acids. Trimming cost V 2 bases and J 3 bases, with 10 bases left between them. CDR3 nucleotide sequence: TGTGCCAGCAGTTTAACAGATATGGACACTGAAGCTTTCTTT. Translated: CASSLTDMDTEAFF.

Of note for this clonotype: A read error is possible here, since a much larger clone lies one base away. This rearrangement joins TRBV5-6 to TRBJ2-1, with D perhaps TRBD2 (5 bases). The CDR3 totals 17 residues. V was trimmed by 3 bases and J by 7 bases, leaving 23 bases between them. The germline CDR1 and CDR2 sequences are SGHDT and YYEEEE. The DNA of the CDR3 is TGTGCCAGCAGCTCTGGAGGTAGGGCCCCCTACCCGAATGAGCAGTTCTTC. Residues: CASSSGGRAPYPNEQFF. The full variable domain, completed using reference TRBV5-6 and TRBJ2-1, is DAGVTQSPTHLIKTRGQQVTLRCSPKSGHDTVSWYQQALGQGPQFIFQYYEEEERQRGNFPDRFSGHQFPNYSSELNVNALLLGDSALYLCASSSGGRAPYPNEQFFGPGTRLTVL.

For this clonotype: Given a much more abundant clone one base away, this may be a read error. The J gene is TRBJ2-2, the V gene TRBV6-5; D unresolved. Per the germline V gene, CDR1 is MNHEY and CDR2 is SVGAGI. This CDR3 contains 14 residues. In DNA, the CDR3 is TGTGCCGGCAGTTACACTATTAACACCGGGGAGCTGTTTTTT. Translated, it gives CAGSYTINTGELFF.